The T cell receptor beta chain described here comes from a study of blood T cell repertoires in COVID-19. Study as a whole: Researchers got acute and convalescent COVID-19 samples from the United States, Italy and Spain. In each case, the material was cDNA or gDNA derived from T cells, B-cell-depleted T cells, or PBMCs.

In the original analysis: From reference gene primer amplification, estimates of nucleated cell counts were derived. The assay was immunoSEQ multiplex PCR, and TCRdb's table has in-frame clones only and misses some. That table furnishes V, J and clone size, whereas the DNA furnished D and trimming. The table has over 200,000 clones, 85% to 90% seen once. J gave up 8 bases and V 2 bases, and 14 bases lay outside the gene matches. The CDR3 sequence is 16 residues long. Germline lookup yields CDR1 MNHEY and CDR2 SVGAGI. The genes are TRBV6-5 and TRBJ1-2, with TRBD1 matching 7 bases. The sequencing input was peripheral blood. This clonotype was obtained from a man between 60 and 75 years old who had recovered from COVID-19. This chain's CDR3 is CASSYPRRQGIRGYTF. Written as DNA, the CDR3 is TGTGCCAGCAGTTACCCCAGACGACAGGGAATCCGGGGCTACACCTTC.